This T cell receptor (beta chain) was sequenced in a study of human T cells and chemical hapten exposure (dated by TCRdb to about 2021). Notes on the research overall: For sensitization, 2% DPC in acetone was applied to a roughly 2 cm by roughly 2 cm area of upper inner arm skin. Throughout the approximately 22-week study period, patients were also given weekly therapeutic DPC doses on the scalp. Patch tests used Finn chambers with 0.01% DPC on the upper back, scored after 6 days by International Contact Dermatitis Research Group standards. The patient cohort, mostly female, included alopecia areata with under or over 50% scalp involvement, alopecia totalis and alopecia universalis. Twenty-nine alopecia patients gave blood for TCR sequencing at one to four time points (pre-sensitization, 2, 6 and 24 weeks). The study tracked peripheral blood TCR repertoire changes in vivo during primary and secondary sensitization to the hapten diphenylcyclopropenone (DPC) in alopecia patients. Libraries were combined into a pool for sequencing, and differences in TCR yield between samples came mainly from small differences in library volumes within the pool. Blood samples were taken from patients before sensitization (week 0) and at 2, 6 and about 24 weeks after DPC sensitization.

The label giving this sample's time point can be read as: patch test 3, about 24 weeks after DPC sensitization. The sample's treatment or condition, from its label and the paper: therapeutic diphenylcyclopropenone sensitization with weekly scalp DPC. At each patch-test visit, blood was drawn before the patch test was applied. Eligible patients were aged 18 to 70, diagnosed with alopecia, deemed suitable for DPC therapy, and excluded if pregnant. Unfractionated whole blood was collected in Tempus Blood RNA tubes, and total RNA was extracted from that blood. Study-level results and caveats: After repeated subsampling, changes were observed in the strength of the expansion versus patch-test correlation and in the threshold at which the correlation became significant. The number of PT1 expanded TCRs positively correlated with patch test score, significant at thresholds 8, 16 and 32 but not 4. The number of TCRs above 1 in 1000 frequency did not change with DPC sensitization; there was no evidence of global repertoire structure alterations. Significantly more large CDR3 similarity clusters were formed by expanded TCRs than by pre-sensitization or healthy control sets, consistent with antigen-driven responses. Because all patients had alopecia, a presumed autoimmune disease, the immune response of the patients might differ from that of healthy individuals.

The CDR3 runs 14 residues from the cysteine to the phenylalanine. This entry keeps only the CDR3 DNA: 42 bases, framed from base 1. Sequences SGHDN (CDR1) and FVKESK (CDR2) are obtained from the germline V gene. V was cut back by 1 base and J by 3 bases, leaving a gap of 7 bases between them. The method behind the library was RACE. Instrument used: NextSeq 500. During library preparation, unique molecular identifiers were attached to individual cDNA molecules so that TCRs could be counted in a quantitative, reproducible way. From each blood RNA sample, both TCR alpha and TCR beta chains were sequenced. On the authors' methods: The median number of TCRs per sample was over 95,000, ranging from roughly 20,000 to 700,000. The Decombinator software suite was used to annotate the V, J and CDR3 of the TCR reads. For the PS versus PT1 abundance plots, all samples were subsampled to the same number of TCRs (28,000). Expanded TCRs were defined as absent before sensitization and observed at least eight times at the 2-week time point. TCRdb reworked the public reads: Q25 trimming with fastp, MiXCR clone assembly, productive beta chains retained. A single entry per CDR3 protein holds the most common genes and DNA from its merged rows. Clone size and V and J calls follow TCRdb, not the original study. The sample table holds some 97,000 distinct CDR3 sequences, of which about 28% were seen once. In total, the top ten clones hold 10% to 13% of the sample.

As regards this clonotype: Its antigen specificity is not known. One base away there is no much larger clone; base qualities are not given.

The rearranged segments are TRBV14 and TRBJ1-5, with TRBD1 perhaps the D gene, on 5 matching bases. The clonotype comes from a man aged 35 to 55 with alopecia areata. Some clones in this sample may be carry-over from other donors' samples. The input for sequencing was whole blood, taken in connection with sensitization to the hapten diphenylcyclopropenone (DPC). CDR3 loop: CASSQAGFNQPQHF. The sequenced DNA is TGTGCCAGCAGCCAAGCAGGGTTCAATCAGCCCCAGCATTTT. With the rest looked up from the reference TRBV14 and TRBJ1-5 genes rather than sequenced, the full variable domain is EAGVTQFPSHSVIEKGQTVTLRCDPISGHDNLYWYRRVMGKEIKFLLHFVKESKQDESGMPNNRFLAERTGGTYSTLKVQPAELEDSGVYFCASSQAGFNQPQHFGDGTRLSIL.